The 13 T cell receptor beta chains below were found in one sample sequenced in a study of blood T cell repertoires in COVID-19. Here immunoSEQ multiplex PCR was the method, and the copy in TCRdb shows in-frame clones only, minus some. In the table there are 120,000 or so clones, about nine tenths of which are singletons. Input material: peripheral blood. These TCRs come from a woman between 65 and 79 years old with acute or convalescent COVID-19.

This chain uses TRBV18 with TRBJ1-2; D is ambiguous. This CDR3 region has 15 residues. Trimming took 0 bases from V and 4 from J, leaving 12 bases between them. Germline loops: CDR1 KGHSH, CDR2 LQKENI. The CDR3 spells CASSPPVVSSYGYTF. Written as DNA, the CDR3 is TGTGCCAGCTCACCACCGGTGGTCAGTTCCTATGGCTACACCTTC.

The chain uses TRBV18 and TRBJ2-5; D may be TRBD1 (6 bases). Germline V gives CDR1 KGHSH, CDR2 LQKENI. The length of the CDR3 is 15 residues. Trimming cost V 3 bases and J 6 bases, with 17 bases left between them. The CDR3 protein is CASSPQGQIGKTQYF. The DNA of the CDR3 is TGTGCCAGCTCACCTCAGGGGCAGATAGGAAAGACCCAGTACTTC.

This chain connects TRBV3-1 (or the pseudogene TRBV3-2) to TRBJ1-1, with 7 bases that match TRBD1. Germline CDR1 and CDR2: LGHDT and YNNKEL (reference sequence). Trimming removed 5 bases from V and 1 base from J; junction bases left unmatched: 7. This CDR3 is 15 amino acids long. CDR3 coding DNA: TGTGCCAGCAGCGAGGGGGGACAGCAGAACACTGAAGCTTTCTTT. It codes for CASSEGGQQNTEAFF.

CDR3 loop: CASSLRQTQETQYF. Here the CDR3 DNA reads TGTGCCAGCAGCTTAAGACAGACCCAAGAGACCCAGTACTTC. The V call is TRBV7-9, the J call TRBJ2-5; D might be TRBD1 (5 bases). The germline V gene encodes CDR1 SEHNR and CDR2 FQNEAQ (reference sequence). The CDR3 is 14 amino acids. V was clipped by 2 bases and J by 1 base, with 8 bases between them.

The CDR3 loop reads CASSYEPEAFF. Here the CDR3 DNA reads TGTGCCAGCAGCTACGAGCCTGAAGCTTTCTTT. The J gene is TRBJ1-1, the V gene TRBV7-6; D gene ambiguous. Germline CDR1 reads SGHVS; CDR2 reads FNYEAQ. Between the trimmed V and J ends, which lost 4 bases and 6 bases, there was a span of 6 bases. CDR3 length: 11 residues.

The chain uses TRBV24-1 and TRBJ2-2; TRBD2 matches 8 bases. V trimming: 3 bases; J trimming: 6 bases; junction bases outside the gene matches: 11. Looked up from germline, CDR1 is KGHDR and CDR2 is SFDVKD. The CDR3 length is 17 residues. CDR3 DNA sequence: TGTGCCACCAGTGATCCGGGCGGGGGGACTTCCGCCGGGGAGCTGTTTTTT. Its protein product is CATSDPGGGTSAGELFF.

This sequence joins TRBV27 and TRBJ1-1; 8 nucleotides align to TRBD1. V shed 8 bases and J 5 bases; nucleotides not matched to a gene: 7. Germline lookup yields CDR1 MNHEY and CDR2 SMNVEV (reference sequence). The CDR3 spans 13 residues. The CDR3 reads CASRTGLLTEAFF. Here the CDR3 DNA reads TGTGCCAGCCGGACAGGGCTTTTAACTGAAGCTTTCTTT.

A remark on this clone: Its ends do not fully match the called genes, so a read error is possible. The chain joins TRBV7-7 to TRBJ2-1; D may be TRBD2 (5 bases). Germline CDR1 reads SSHAT; CDR2 reads FNYEAQ (reference sequence). This CDR3 is 13 amino acids long. The CDR3 nucleotides are TGTGCTAGCAGTCCGGGAAAATACAATGAGCAGTTCTTC. Residues: CASSPGKYNEQFF.

V gene TRBV7-9 combines with J gene TRBJ2-1; D is perhaps TRBD2 (6 bases). CDR1 and CDR2 (germline): SEHNR, FQNEAQ (reference sequence). Trimming removed 0 bases at V and 7 bases at J, with 10 bases between. The CDR3 loop spans 14 amino acids. CDR3 in DNA: TGTGCCAGCAGCTTAGCGGGGGGAGCTAATGAGCAGTTCTTC. Residues: CASSLAGGANEQFF.

The chain employs TRBV11-2 and TRBJ1-5, with D perhaps TRBD1 (6 bases). V was pared by 0 bases and J by 4 bases, with 10 bases between. Looked up from germline, CDR1 is SGHAT and CDR2 is FQNNGV. This CDR3 has 15 amino acids. The CDR3 loop reads CASSLDPGDNQPQHF. The DNA for the CDR3 is TGTGCCAGCAGCTTAGACCCAGGGGATAATCAGCCCCAGCATTTT. Filled out from reference TRBV11-2 and TRBJ1-5, the complete variable domain reads EAGVAQSPRYKIIEKRQSVAFWCNPISGHATLYWYQQILGQGPKLLIQFQNNGVVDDSQLPKDRFSAERLKGVDSTLKIQPAKLEDSAVYLCASSLDPGDNQPQHFGDGTRLSIL.

This chain uses TRBV7-3 with TRBJ1-3; the D gene is possibly TRBD1 (6 bases). The germline V and J ends were trimmed by 3 bases and 1 base, with 16 bases remaining between them. CDR3 length: 17 amino acids. Germline CDR1 SGHTA, CDR2 FQGTGA. The CDR3: CASSFPRDTLSGNTIYF. The DNA of the CDR3 is TGTGCCAGCAGCTTCCCACGGGACACGCTTTCTGGAAACACCATATATTTT.

The chain uses TRBV5-1 and TRBJ2-7; TRBD2 matches at 7 bases. V dropped 4 bases and J dropped 4; count of bases not matched to a gene: 8. The CDR3 has 14 amino acids. CDR1 and CDR2 (germline): SGHRS, YFSETQ. The CDR3 sequence: CASSSGTAGYEQYF. CDR3 in DNA: TGCGCCAGCAGCAGCGGGACTGCTGGGTACGAGCAGTACTTC.

The chain uses TRBV3-1 (or the pseudogene TRBV3-2) and TRBJ2-1; 11 bases align to TRBD1. CDR1 and CDR2 (germline): LGHDT, YNNKEL (reference sequence). J lost 2 bases, V lost 4 bases, and 1 base had no gene match. This CDR3 comprises 15 residues. The DNA of the CDR3 is TGTGCCAGCAGCCCGGGACAGGGGGCCTACAATGAGCAGTTCTTC. It yields the protein CASSPGQGAYNEQFF.